The rows below give T cell receptor beta chains drawn from one sample of a study of T cell changes during pregnancy in multiple sclerosis. Measured with immunoSEQ multiplex PCR; TCRdb has only the in-frame clones, and not every one. Among roughly 69,000 clones, approximately 90% were seen once, and the ten largest hold roughly 1.5%. The sequencing here drew on peripheral blood, taken in the third trimester of pregnancy. The receptors stem from a female donor with multiple sclerosis, enrolled in a pregnancy study. CDR3s include the opening cysteine and the closing phenylalanine or tryptophan. D genes are given only for firm matches. The size field is filled for only some rows; it gives once, few, many or a size class.

CDR3 protein,CDR3 DNA,J gene,V gene,clone size,D gene
CASSLGGQGNTEAFF,TGTGCCAGCAGCTTAGGGGGACAGGGGAACACTGAAGCTTTCTTT,TRBJ1-1,TRBV11-2,few,TRBD1
CASSVGQGASYEQYF,TGTGCCAGCAGTGTAGGACAGGGGGCCTCCTACGAGCAGTACTTC,TRBJ2-7,TRBV6-4,.,TRBD1
CASRSAGGYNEQFF,TGTGCCAGCAGATCGGCGGGGGGATACAATGAGCAGTTCTTC,TRBJ2-1,TRBV2,once,TRBD2
CASSSADRWGGANVLTF,TGTGCCAGCAGTTCTGCGGACAGGTGGGGTGGGGCCAACGTCCTGACTTTC,TRBJ2-6,TRBV27,.,TRBD1
CASRLDLRDSYTEAFF,TGTGCCAGCCGGTTAGACCTACGGGACAGTTACACTGAAGCTTTCTTT,TRBJ1-1,TRBV2,.,TRBD1
CASSLVRGRGEAFF,TGTGCCAGCAGCTTGGTCAGGGGGCGAGGTGAAGCTTTCTTT,TRBJ1-1,TRBV5-4,.,TRBD1
CASRQGETQYF,TGTGCCAGCCGGCAGGGTGAGACCCAGTACTTC,TRBJ2-5,TRBV6-5,once,.
CASSKTGEAAGELFF,TGTGCCAGCAGCAAGACAGGGGAAGCCGCCGGGGAGCTGTTTTTT,TRBJ2-2,TRBV6-4,few,TRBD1
CASSLSVQETQYF,TGTGCCAGCAGCTTATCCGTCCAAGAGACCCAGTACTTC,TRBJ2-5,TRBV7-3,once,.
CASSEGVSAGYNEQFF,TGTGCCAGCAGCGAGGGCGTCTCAGCGGGCTACAATGAGCAGTTCTTC,TRBJ2-1,TRBV9,.,.
CASSLDVSKNIQYF,TGTGCCAGCAGCTTAGATGTCAGCAAAAACATTCAGTACTTC,TRBJ2-4,TRBV7-2,.,.
CASSHRGRADNSPLHF,TGTGCCAGTAGTCACAGGGGGCGAGCCGATAATTCACCCCTCCACTTT,TRBJ1-6,TRBV19,.,TRBD1
CASSQWSGDEQYF,TGTGCCAGCAGTCAGTGGTCAGGGGACGAGCAGTACTTC,TRBJ2-7,TRBV11-3,.,.
CASSLEGQGISGYTF,TGCGCCAGCAGCTTGGAAGGACAGGGGATTAGTGGCTACACCTTC,TRBJ1-2,TRBV5-1,.,TRBD1
CASSQGAYEQYF,TGTGCCAGCTCTCAGGGCGCCTACGAGCAGTACTTC,TRBJ2-7,TRBV11-2,.,.
CASSLAVAGHPLGYTF,TGTGCCAGCAGCTTAGCGGTGGCGGGTCACCCCCTTGGCTACACCTTC,TRBJ1-2,TRBV7-8,.,.
CASSVSSTVYNEQFF,TGTGCCAGCAGCGTATCATCGACAGTCTACAATGAGCAGTTCTTC,TRBJ2-1,TRBV9,.,.